The source of this T cell receptor beta chain is a study of T cells expressing NK-cell markers. The V gene's germline CDR1 is MRHNA and CDR2 SNTAGT. The length of the CDR3 is 15 residues. From its re-call of the 5' RACE reads, TCRdb lists each CDR3 protein once, without DNA. The table lists under 9,000 distinct CDR3 sequences, with about two thirds in the top ten. Sequencing was performed on blood T cells: a sorted CD56 or NKG2C T cell subset, CD4+ or CD8+ T cells, or bulk PBMC T cells (not recorded which). This chain uses TRBV6-4 with TRBJ2-3. The TCR sequence derives from a man aged 18-75 years in good health. The CDR3 spells CASSVGLASTDTQYF.